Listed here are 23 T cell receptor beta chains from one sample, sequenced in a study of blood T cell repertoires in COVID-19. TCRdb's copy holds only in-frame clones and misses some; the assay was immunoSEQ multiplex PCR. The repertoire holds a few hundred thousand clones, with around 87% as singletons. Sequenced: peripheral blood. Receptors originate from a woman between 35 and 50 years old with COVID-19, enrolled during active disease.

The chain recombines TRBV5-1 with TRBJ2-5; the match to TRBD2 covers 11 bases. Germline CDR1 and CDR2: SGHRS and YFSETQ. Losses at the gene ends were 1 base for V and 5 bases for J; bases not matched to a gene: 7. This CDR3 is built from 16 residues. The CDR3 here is CASSLLTSGSGETQYF. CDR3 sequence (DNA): TGCGCCAGCAGCTTGCTCACTAGCGGGAGTGGGGAGACCCAGTACTTC.

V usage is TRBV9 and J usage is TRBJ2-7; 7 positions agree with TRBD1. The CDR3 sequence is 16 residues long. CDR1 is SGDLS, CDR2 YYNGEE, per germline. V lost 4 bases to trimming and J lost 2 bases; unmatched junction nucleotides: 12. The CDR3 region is CASSHPRQGEPYEQYF. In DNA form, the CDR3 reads TGTGCCAGCAGCCACCCCCGACAGGGTGAGCCCTACGAGCAGTACTTC.

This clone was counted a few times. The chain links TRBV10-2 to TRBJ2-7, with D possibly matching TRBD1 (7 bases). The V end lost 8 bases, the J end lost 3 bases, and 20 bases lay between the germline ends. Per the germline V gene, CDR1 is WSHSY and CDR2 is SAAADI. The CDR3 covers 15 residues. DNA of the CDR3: TGCGCCAGCCTCAGGGGGGTAGCGGAGGGCTACGAGCAGTACTTC. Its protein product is CASLRGVAEGYEQYF.

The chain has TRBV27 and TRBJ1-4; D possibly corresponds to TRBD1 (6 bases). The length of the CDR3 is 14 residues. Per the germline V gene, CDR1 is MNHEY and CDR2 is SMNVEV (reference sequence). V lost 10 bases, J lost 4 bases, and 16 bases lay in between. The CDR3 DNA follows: TGTGCCACCGCGGCAGGGACATTTAATGAAAAACTGTTTTTT. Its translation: CATAAGTFNEKLFF.

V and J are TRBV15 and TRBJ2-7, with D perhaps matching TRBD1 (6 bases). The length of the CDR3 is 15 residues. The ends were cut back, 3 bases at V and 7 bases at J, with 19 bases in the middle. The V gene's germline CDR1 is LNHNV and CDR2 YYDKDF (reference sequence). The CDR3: CATSRSRDNLREQYF. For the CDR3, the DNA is TGTGCCACCAGCAGGTCCCGGGACAACCTACGGGAGCAGTACTTC.

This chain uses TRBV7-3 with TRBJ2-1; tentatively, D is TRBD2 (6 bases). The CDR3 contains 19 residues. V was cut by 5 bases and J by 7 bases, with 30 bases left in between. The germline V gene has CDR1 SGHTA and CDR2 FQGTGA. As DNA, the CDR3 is TGTGCCAGCAGCCCCCAAAGGGCCCTCCTAGCGACACGCGTGAATGAGCAGTTCTTC. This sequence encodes CASSPQRALLATRVNEQFF.

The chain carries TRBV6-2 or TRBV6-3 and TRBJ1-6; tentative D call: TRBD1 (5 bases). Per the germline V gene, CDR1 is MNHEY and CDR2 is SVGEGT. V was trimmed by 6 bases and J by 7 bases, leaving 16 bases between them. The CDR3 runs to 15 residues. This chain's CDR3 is CASSKMGQGNSPLHF. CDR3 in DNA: TGTGCCAGCAGCAAGATGGGGCAGGGAAATTCACCCCTCCACTTT.

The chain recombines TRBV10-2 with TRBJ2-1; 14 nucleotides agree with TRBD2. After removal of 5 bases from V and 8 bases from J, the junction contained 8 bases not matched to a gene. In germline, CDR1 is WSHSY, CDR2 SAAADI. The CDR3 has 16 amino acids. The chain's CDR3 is CASSSPGLAGADEQFF. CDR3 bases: TGCGCCAGCAGTTCACCGGGACTAGCGGGGGCCGATGAGCAGTTCTTC.

The CDR3 coding sequence is TGTGCCAGCAGTTCCGGACAGGAGGCGTACTTC. It yields the protein CASSSGQEAYF. The chain links TRBV6-6 to TRBJ2-7, with 7 bases matching TRBD1. With V trimmed by 4 bases and J by 12 bases, 6 bases remained unmatched. Germline CDR1 is MNHNY and CDR2 is SVGAGI (reference sequence). The CDR3 covers 11 residues.

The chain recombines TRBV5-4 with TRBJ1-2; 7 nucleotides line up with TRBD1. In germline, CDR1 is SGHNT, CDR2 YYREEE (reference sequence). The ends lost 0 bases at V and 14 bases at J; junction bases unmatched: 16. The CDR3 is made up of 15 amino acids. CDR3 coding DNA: TGTGCCAGCAGCTTGGTGTATCCGGGGCAGGGGGAAACTACCTTC. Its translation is CASSLVYPGQGETTF.

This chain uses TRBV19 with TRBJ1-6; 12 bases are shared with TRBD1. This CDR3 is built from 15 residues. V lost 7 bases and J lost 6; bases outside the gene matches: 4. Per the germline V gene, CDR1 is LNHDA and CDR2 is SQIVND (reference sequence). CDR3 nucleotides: TGTGCCAGTATGGGACAGGGGGCGATTAATTCACCCCTCCACTTT. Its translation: CASMGQGAINSPLHF.

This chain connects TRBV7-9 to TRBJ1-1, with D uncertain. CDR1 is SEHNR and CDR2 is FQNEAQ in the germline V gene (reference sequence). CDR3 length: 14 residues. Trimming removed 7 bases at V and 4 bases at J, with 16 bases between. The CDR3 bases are TGTGCCAGCACCCCGGTCTTTGGAGGCACTGAAGCTTTCTTT. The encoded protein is CASTPVFGGTEAFF.

CDR3 DNA: TGTGCCAGCAGCTTACGGACAGTTCAAGAGACCCAGTACTTC. Translating it yields CASSLRTVQETQYF. J is TRBJ2-5 and V is TRBV7-2, with D possibly TRBD1 on 6 matching bases. CDR1 SGHTA and CDR2 FQGNSA come from the germline V gene. The CDR3 is made up of 14 amino acids. Between the trimmed V and J ends, which lost 2 bases and 2 bases, there was a span of 9 bases.

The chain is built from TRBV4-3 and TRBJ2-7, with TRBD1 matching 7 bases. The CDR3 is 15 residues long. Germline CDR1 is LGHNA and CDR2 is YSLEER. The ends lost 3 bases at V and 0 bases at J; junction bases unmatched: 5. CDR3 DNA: TGCGCCAGCAGCCAGACGGGACAGAGCTCCTACGAGCAGTACTTC. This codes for CASSQTGQSSYEQYF.

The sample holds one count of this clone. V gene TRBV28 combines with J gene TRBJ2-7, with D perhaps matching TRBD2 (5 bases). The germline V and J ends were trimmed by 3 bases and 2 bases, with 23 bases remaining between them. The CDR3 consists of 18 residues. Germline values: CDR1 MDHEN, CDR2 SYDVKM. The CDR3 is CASSFPLTSTSSTYEQYF. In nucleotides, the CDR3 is TGTGCCAGCAGTTTCCCTCTAACCTCCACTAGTTCTACCTACGAGCAGTACTTC.

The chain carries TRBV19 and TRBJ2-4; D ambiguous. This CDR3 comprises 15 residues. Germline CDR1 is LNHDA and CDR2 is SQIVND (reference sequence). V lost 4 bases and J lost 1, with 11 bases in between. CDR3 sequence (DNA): TGTGCCAGTAGTACTCAGCCCGGGGCCAAAAACATTCAGTACTTC. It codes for CASSTQPGAKNIQYF.

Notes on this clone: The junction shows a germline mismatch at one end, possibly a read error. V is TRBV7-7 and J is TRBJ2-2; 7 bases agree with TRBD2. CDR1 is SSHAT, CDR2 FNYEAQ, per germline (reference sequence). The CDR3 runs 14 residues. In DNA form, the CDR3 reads TGTGCTAGCAGCCTCCTGGGGGGGGCCGGGGAGCTGTTTTTT. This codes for CASSLLGGAGELFF.

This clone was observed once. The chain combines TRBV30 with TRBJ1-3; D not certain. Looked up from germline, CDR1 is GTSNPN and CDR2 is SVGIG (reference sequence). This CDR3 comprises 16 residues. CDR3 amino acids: CATGRAVPASGNTIYF. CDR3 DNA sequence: TGTGCTACTGGGCGGGCAGTCCCAGCCTCTGGAAACACCATATATTTT.

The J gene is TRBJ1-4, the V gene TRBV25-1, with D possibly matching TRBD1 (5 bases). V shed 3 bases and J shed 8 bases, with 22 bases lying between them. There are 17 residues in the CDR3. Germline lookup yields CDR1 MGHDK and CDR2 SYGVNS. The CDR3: CASSEAFGGTKGEKLFF. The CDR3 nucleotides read TGTGCCAGCAGTGAGGCATTCGGGGGAACCAAGGGGGAAAAACTGTTTTTT.

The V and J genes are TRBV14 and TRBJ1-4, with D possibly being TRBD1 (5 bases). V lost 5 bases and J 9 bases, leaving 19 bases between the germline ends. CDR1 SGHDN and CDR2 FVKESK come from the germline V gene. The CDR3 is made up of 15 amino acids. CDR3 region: CASSDPGTGGKKLFF. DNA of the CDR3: TGTGCCAGCAGCGATCCCGGGACCGGAGGGAAAAAACTGTTTTTT.

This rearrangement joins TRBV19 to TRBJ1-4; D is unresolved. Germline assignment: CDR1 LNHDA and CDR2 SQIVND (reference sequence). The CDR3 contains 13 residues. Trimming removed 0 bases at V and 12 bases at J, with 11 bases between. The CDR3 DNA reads TGTGCCAGTAGTATAGAAGGCAGGCCCCAACTGTTTTTT. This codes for CASSIEGRPQLFF.

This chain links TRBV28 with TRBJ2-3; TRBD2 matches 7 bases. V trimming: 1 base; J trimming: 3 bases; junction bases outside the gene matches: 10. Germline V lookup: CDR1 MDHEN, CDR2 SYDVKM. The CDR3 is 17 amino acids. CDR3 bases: TGTGCCAGCAGTTTATTGGTGGCGGGGGTGACTACAGATACGCAGTATTTT. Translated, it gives CASSLLVAGVTTDTQYF.

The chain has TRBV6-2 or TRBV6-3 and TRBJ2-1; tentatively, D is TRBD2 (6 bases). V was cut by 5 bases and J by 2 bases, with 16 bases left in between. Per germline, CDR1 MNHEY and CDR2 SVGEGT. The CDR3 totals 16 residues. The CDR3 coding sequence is TGTGCCAGCAGTGACAACACCGGGAGTACCTACAATGAGCAGTTCTTC. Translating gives CASSDNTGSTYNEQFF.